This T cell receptor (beta chain) was found in a study of PD-1 blockade in classical Hodgkin lymphoma. Every one of the patients relapsed after autologous stem cell transplantation (brentuximab vedotin exposure was variable). Profiling relied on immunoSEQ multiplex PCR, and the TCRdb table lists in-frame clones only, not all of them. Of 14,000 or so clones in the sample, about 78% are singletons; the top ten hold 25%. This receptor was identified in a human donor with classical Hodgkin lymphoma. The sample was peripheral blood mononuclear cells (PBMCs), taken before the second cycle of nivolumab.

CDR3 nucleotides: TGTGCCAGCAGCCTCGGGAGGAGCACAGATACGCAGTATTTT. Its protein is CASSLGRSTDTQYF. This chain links TRBV5-8 with TRBJ2-3; 7 bases match TRBD2. The CDR3 has 14 residues. Unmatched junction bases numbered 2, after V lost 4 bases and J lost 0 bases. Germline V gives CDR1 SGHTS, CDR2 YDEGEE.